Listed here are 18 T cell receptor beta chains from one sample, sequenced in a study of human T cells and chemical hapten exposure. TCRdb re-called the RACE reads through MiXCR, storing one row per CDR3 protein. This table has 65,000 to 95,000 distinct CDR3 sequences, 8.5% to 10% appearing once. Indicated time point: healthy volunteer bleed at 6 weeks. Someone pulled total RNA out of unfractionated whole blood. The sample consisted of whole blood. The receptors here all came from a female donor in good health. Some clones in this sample may be carry-over from other donors' samples.

CDR3 protein: CASSLDTGVLETQYF. CDR3 DNA sequence: TGTGCCAGCAGCTTGGACACGGGGGTTCTCGAGACGCAGTATTTT. The V and J genes are TRBV5-5 and TRBJ2-3; a weak D match, TRBD2 (6 bases). This CDR3 region has 15 residues. CDR1 and CDR2 (germline): SGHKS, YYEKEE (reference sequence). V lost 0 bases and J lost 9, with 17 bases in between.

This clonotype was seen at least ten times. The V gene is TRBV5-6, the J gene TRBJ1-2, with 11 bases aligning to TRBD1. CDR1 and CDR2 (germline): SGHDT, YYEEEE. This CDR3 contains 14 residues. V trimming: 3 bases; J trimming: 8 bases; junction bases outside the gene matches: 6. The CDR3, as DNA: TGTGCCAGCAGCTGGGGGGACAGGGGGTACGGCTACACCTTC. It encodes CASSWGDRGYGYTF.

Here the CDR3 DNA reads TGTGCCAGCAGTTACGTCGACAGCCGGAACACTGAAGCTTTCTTT. It is translated as CASSYVDSRNTEAFF. The chain joins TRBV6-6 to TRBJ1-1; D is possibly TRBD1 (5 bases). CDR1 and CDR2 (germline): MNHNY, SVGAGI (reference sequence). Trimming removed 2 bases at V and 1 base at J, with 11 bases between. This CDR3 region has 15 residues.

A few counts support this clonotype. The rearrangement uses TRBV6-1 and TRBJ1-5; D perhaps matches TRBD1 (6 bases). The ends were cut back, 4 bases at V and 3 bases at J, with 13 bases in the middle. The V gene's germline CDR1 is MNHNS and CDR2 SASEGT. CDR3 length: 15 amino acids. The CDR3 region is CASSGSGVYNQPQHF. The CDR3 DNA sequence: TGTGCCAGCAGTGGTTCAGGGGTTTACAATCAGCCCCAGCATTTT.

This clonotype was seen a few times. The genes are TRBV20-1 and TRBJ1-1; no clear D gene. The ends were cut back, 4 bases at V and 4 bases at J, with 10 bases in the middle. The germline gives CDR1 DFQATT, CDR2 SNEGSKA (reference sequence). The CDR3 is 12 residues long. CDR3 protein: CSAIPGSTEAFF. In DNA, the CDR3 is TGCAGTGCTATCCCAGGTAGCACTGAAGCTTTCTTT.

The chain has TRBV30 and TRBJ1-1; D uncertain. This CDR3 contains 12 residues. V was cut by 0 bases and J by 7 bases, with 9 bases left in between. Germline V gene data show CDR1 as GTSNPN and CDR2 as SVGIG (reference sequence). CDR3 coding DNA: TGTGCCTGGAGTGTTCTAAAGGTTGAAGCTTTCTTT. It codes for CAWSVLKVEAFF.

In the case of this clonotype: The CDR3 does not end in the conserved phenylalanine or tryptophan, so this is likely a read error. The chain has TRBV6-4 and TRBJ2-1, with D tentatively TRBD1 or TRBD2 (5 bases each). Germline loops: CDR1 MRHNA, CDR2 SNTAGT. The ends were cut back, 6 bases at V and 4 bases at J, with 10 bases in the middle. The CDR3 totals 13 residues. DNA of the CDR3: TGTGCCAGCAGCCGGGGCCCGTACAATGAGCAGTTCTAC. Protein sequence: CASSRGPYNEQFY.

The chain employs TRBV18 and TRBJ1-3; no reliable D call. V lost 3 bases to trimming and J lost 5 bases, with 14 bases between them. This CDR3 spans 15 amino acids. CDR1 and CDR2 (germline): KGHSH, LQKENI. CDR3 sequence (DNA): TGTGCCAGCTCACCTGTCGGTACCCCAAGAAACACCATATATTTT. It yields the protein CASSPVGTPRNTIYF.

The gene calls are TRBV20-1 and TRBJ1-1, with 9 bases aligning to TRBD1. CDR3 length equals 15 residues. Germline V gene data show CDR1 as DFQATT and CDR2 as SNEGSKA (reference sequence). V lost 7 bases, J lost 1 base, and 10 bases stayed unmatched. The CDR3 DNA follows: TGCAGTGTCGTCCCGGGACAGGGATCGAACACTGAAGCTTTCTTT. This translates into CSVVPGQGSNTEAFF.

In its sample, this clonotype was seen a few times. The DNA of the CDR3 is TGTGCCAGTCCTGGGGACAGGGGGAACACTGAAGCTTTCTTT. This sequence encodes CASPGDRGNTEAFF. The V and J genes are TRBV5-4 and TRBJ1-1, with 10 bases aligning to TRBD1. The germline V gene has CDR1 SGHNT and CDR2 YYREEE (reference sequence). J lost 1 base, V lost 8 bases, and 5 bases had no gene match. This CDR3 is built from 14 residues.

The chain combines TRBV14 with TRBJ2-1; D is unclear. Germline CDR1 and CDR2: SGHDN and FVKESK. Between the trimmed V and J ends, which lost 5 bases and 2 bases, there was a span of 4 bases. This CDR3 contains 12 residues. This CDR3 reads CASSSTYNEQFF. CDR3 in DNA: TGTGCCAGCAGCTCTACCTACAATGAGCAGTTCTTC.

This clonotype appeared many times. The chain joins TRBV30 to TRBJ1-6; D remains unclear. Trimming cost V 3 bases and J 5 bases, with 11 bases left between them. Germline-derived CDR1 and CDR2 are GTSNPN and SVGIG (reference sequence). The CDR3 has 14 residues. CDR3 DNA: TGTGCCTGGAGCAGTGGGCAGAATAATTCACCCCTCCACTTT. Encoded protein: CAWSSGQNNSPLHF. The complete variable domain, with remaining parts taken from reference TRBV30 and TRBJ1-6, reads SQTIHQWPATLVQPVGSPLSLECTVEGTSNPNLYWYRQAAGRGLQLLFYSVGIGQISSEVPQNLSASRPQDRQFILSSKKLLLSDSGFYLCAWSSGQNNSPLHFGNGTRLTVT.

The chain links TRBV4-2 to TRBJ1-1, with a weak D call TRBD1 (5 bases). Deletions cut 6 bases from V and 6 bases from J, with 14 bases between. Germline CDR1 and CDR2: LGHNA and YNFKEQ. The CDR3 covers 13 residues. The CDR3 sequence: CASRPQVTSEAFF. The CDR3 DNA sequence: TGTGCCAGCAGACCACAGGTTACGTCTGAAGCTTTCTTT.

This clonotype has ten or more counts. This sequence joins TRBV27 and TRBJ1-1, with TRBD1 matching over 8 bases. The trim removed 2 bases at V and 5 bases at J, leaving 7 bases unmatched. The CDR3 spans 15 residues. CDR1 is MNHEY and CDR2 is SMNVEV in the germline V gene (reference sequence). The CDR3 DNA sequence: TGTGCCAGCAGTTTAGGGCAGGGGGCGAGTACTGAAGCTTTCTTT. Protein sequence: CASSLGQGASTEAFF.

This clonotype was observed a few times. This chain uses TRBV5-6 with TRBJ2-5, with D perhaps matching TRBD1 (6 bases). V dropped 4 bases and J dropped 0 bases, with 13 bases sitting between them. This CDR3 region has 15 residues. From germline, CDR1 is SGHDT and CDR2 YYEEEE. This chain's CDR3 is CASSPGTGNQETQYF. For the CDR3, the DNA is TGTGCCAGCAGCCCTGGTACAGGGAACCAAGAGACCCAGTACTTC.

In its sample, this clonotype was seen many times. This chain joins TRBV3-1 and TRBJ2-7, with 8 positions matching TRBD1. Looked up from germline, CDR1 is LGHDT and CDR2 is YNNKEL (reference sequence). J was trimmed by 5 bases and V by 1 base; bases with no gene match: 1. This CDR3 has 13 residues. The CDR3 region is CASSQGQGNEQYF. DNA of the CDR3: TGTGCCAGCAGCCAAGGACAGGGGAACGAGCAGTACTTC.

The chain employs TRBV3-1 and TRBJ2-7; TRBD2 might be the D (6 bases). Deletions cut 3 bases from V and 2 bases from J, with 14 bases between. The CDR3 is 15 residues long. The germline V gene has CDR1 LGHDT and CDR2 YNNKEL (reference sequence). The CDR3 DNA sequence: TGTGCCAGCAGCCAGCCGGGACTGGGTGCCTACGAGCAGTACTTC. Translating gives CASSQPGLGAYEQYF.

This clonotype was counted ten times or more. The V gene is TRBV7-2, the J gene TRBJ1-1; D is unclear. Trimming removed 0 bases from V and 5 bases from J, with 13 bases in between. From germline, CDR1 is SGHTA and CDR2 FQGNSA. The CDR3 is 15 residues long. In DNA, the CDR3 is TGTGCCAGCAGCTTAGCGAGCACAGCCGGGACTGAAGCTTTCTTT. This encodes CASSLASTAGTEAFF.